Each of the 8 T cell receptor beta chains below was sequenced from the same sample in a study of blood T cell repertoires in COVID-19. Generated by immunoSEQ multiplex PCR, the TCRdb table keeps only in-frame clones and is missing some. The data contain 110,000 or so clones, roughly four fifths of them seen just once; the ten biggest clones take up 9.5% to 13%. Sequenced material: peripheral blood. These TCRs come from a human donor in a cohort sampled during active COVID-19.

The rearrangement uses TRBV4-1 and TRBJ1-3; D gene unclear. Germline V lookup: CDR1 MGHRA, CDR2 YSYEKL. This CDR3 region has 14 residues. With 0 bases removed from V and 2 bases from J, the gap between germline ends came to 5 bases. CDR3 amino acids: CASSQEAAGNTIYF. In DNA, the CDR3 is TGCGCCAGCAGCCAAGAGGCCGCTGGAAACACCATATATTTT.

This clone was counted once. The chain joins TRBV12-5 to TRBJ2-5, with TRBD2 as a possible D gene (5 bases). CDR3 length equals 15 residues. Looked up from germline, CDR1 is LGHNT and CDR2 is FRNRAP. V was clipped by 1 base and J by 4 bases, with 13 bases between them. The CDR3 protein is CASGLGLAEGETQYF. The CDR3, as DNA: TGTGCTAGTGGTTTGGGGCTAGCAGAGGGAGAGACCCAGTACTTC.

This clone appeared a single time. V gene TRBV28 combines with J gene TRBJ2-3; TRBD1 matches at 7 bases. The CDR3 is 15 amino acids. The ends lost 5 bases at V and 2 bases at J; junction bases unmatched: 7. Per the germline V gene, CDR1 is MDHEN and CDR2 is SYDVKM. In DNA form, the CDR3 reads TGTGCCAGCAGTGTGCCGGGACAGTCCACAGATACGCAGTATTTT. Its translation: CASSVPGQSTDTQYF.

This clone was detected a few times. This chain links TRBV4-1 with TRBJ1-2; the D gene is possibly TRBD1 (6 bases). Trimming removed 1 base at V and 4 bases at J, with 10 bases between. Germline lookup yields CDR1 MGHRA and CDR2 YSYEKL. The CDR3 length is 14 residues. DNA for the CDR3: TGCGCCAGCAGCCAAGGGCAGGGGAGCTATGGCTACACCTTC. This translates into CASSQGQGSYGYTF.

The chain links TRBV7-9 to TRBJ2-1; 7 nucleotides agree with TRBD2. The trim removed 5 bases at V and 7 bases at J, leaving 8 bases unmatched. The CDR3 totals 14 residues. In germline, CDR1 is SEHNR, CDR2 FQNEAQ (reference sequence). CDR3 in DNA: TGTGCCAGCAGCATTCCGGGACTACCTAATGAGCAGTTCTTC. Amino acid sequence: CASSIPGLPNEQFF.

V gene TRBV5-1 combines with J gene TRBJ1-1; the match to TRBD1 covers 11 bases. V shed 3 bases, J shed 5 bases, and the junction held 6 bases outside the gene matches. The CDR3 sequence is 15 residues long. In germline, CDR1 is SGHRS, CDR2 YFSETQ. The CDR3 coding sequence is TGCGCCAGCAGCTCGGACAGGGGGCGCAGGACTGAAGCTTTCTTT. It codes for CASSSDRGRRTEAFF. The complete variable domain, with remaining parts taken from reference TRBV5-1 and TRBJ1-1, reads KAGVTQTPRYLIKTRGQQVTLSCSPISGHRSVSWYQQTPGQGLQFLFEYFSETQRNKGNFPGRFSGRQFSNSRSEMNVSTLELGDSALYLCASSSDRGRRTEAFFGQGTRLTVV.

V gene TRBV25-1 combines with J gene TRBJ1-2; 8 positions agree with TRBD1. The CDR3 runs to 13 residues. The J segment lost 2 bases and the V segment lost 6 bases, leaving 2 bases of the junction unmatched. From germline, CDR1 is MGHDK and CDR2 SYGVNS. CDR3 in amino acids: CASSRTGNYGYTF. CDR3 bases: TGTGCCAGCAGCAGGACAGGGAACTATGGCTACACCTTC.

The chain joins TRBV7-9 to TRBJ2-5, with 9 nucleotides matching TRBD1. Germline-derived CDR1 and CDR2 are SEHNR and FQNEAQ (reference sequence). Trimming cost V 5 bases and J 5 bases; bases outside gene matches: 9. The CDR3 extends over 15 amino acids. Written as DNA, the CDR3 is TGTGCCAGCAGCGGCTACAGGGGGCCTCTCGAGACCCAGTACTTC. Translating gives CASSGYRGPLETQYF.